Listed below are T cell receptor beta chains from one sample, sequenced in a study of blood T cells in healthy people across ages. MiXCR, applied by TCRdb to the 5' RACE reads, yields one record per CDR3 protein. This table holds 1.4 million or so distinct CDR3 sequences, roughly two fifths found once. The sequenced sample was blood. The source of these receptors is a woman between 18 and 30 years old in good health. CDR3s include the opening cysteine and the closing phenylalanine or tryptophan. Fields, in order: J gene, V gene, CDR3 protein.

TRBJ2-3	TRBV2	CASSGGTSVFTDTQYF
TRBJ2-1	TRBV14	CASSIILAGENEQFF
TRBJ2-5	TRBV29-1	CSVESRFQETQYF
TRBJ1-1	TRBV6-6	CASSYLKQGRGRTEAFF
TRBJ2-7	TRBV29-1	CSVETVSYEQYF
TRBJ2-1	TRBV7-3	CASSIEGCNEQFF
NA	TRBV6-5	CASSPRIYSYNEQYF
TRBJ1-2	TRBV7-9	CASSLDATASYGYTF
TRBJ2-1	TRBV3-1	CASSHRLAGGPDNEQFF
TRBJ2-7	TRBV7-9	CASSNKRGESSYEQYF
TRBJ1-5	TRBV4-2	CASSQYTGTGDPSNQPQHF
NA	TRBV5-5	CASSTDTTRSEQYF
TRBJ2-1	TRBV6-5	CASSFRDSRYNEQFF
TRBJ2-1	TRBV28	CASRVGLAYNEQFF
TRBJ2-3	TRBV6-2/TRBV6-3	CASSYLVETSTDTQYF
TRBJ1-1	TRBV5-1	CASSVRDRNTEAFF
TRBJ2-1	TRBV29-1	CSVEEGGRGSGEQFF
TRBJ1-4	TRBV12-3/TRBV12-4	CASSFGTLNEKLFF
TRBJ2-7	TRBV12-3/TRBV12-4	CASSAGTSGRDEQYF
TRBJ1-5	TRBV27	CASSNRGGNQPQHF
TRBJ1-1	TRBV4-1	CASSQADRGHTEAFF
TRBJ2-3	TRBV4-1	CASSQGLPSTDTQYF
TRBJ2-3	TRBV25-1	CASRAWLSTDTQYF
TRBJ2-3	TRBV12-3/TRBV12-4	CASSLTGRGRTDTQYF
TRBJ1-2	TRBV20-1	CSALPNLIRVGYGYTF